This is a list of T cell receptor beta chains from one sample in a study of T cell responses to AZD1222 COVID-19 vaccine. The data were produced by immunoSEQ multiplex PCR, yet TCRdb's version contains in-frame clones alone and is incomplete. The repertoire holds 180,000 or so clones, with roughly 88% as singletons. Sequencing was performed on peripheral blood, taken on day 0 of AZD1222 vaccination. The origin of the receptors is an adult in good health. CDR3s include the opening cysteine and the closing phenylalanine or tryptophan. The order of the fields is V gene, D gene, CDR3 length, clone size, J gene, CDR3 protein, CDR3 DNA. D genes are given only for firm matches. Clone size, where shown, is once, few, many, or a class for clones that have expanded.

TRBV4-2	TRBD1	15	NA	TRBJ1-2	CASSQDLATGYGYTF	TGTGCCAGCAGCCAAGATCTAGCGACAGGGTATGGCTACACCTTC
TRBV19	NA	14	NA	TRBJ2-2	CASSIGQGSGELFF	TGTGCCAGTAGTATAGGCCAGGGTAGCGGGGAGCTGTTTTTT
TRBV5-1	NA	14	NA	TRBJ2-1	CASSYSQVDDEQFF	TGCGCCAGCAGCTATTCGCAGGTGGACGATGAGCAGTTCTTC
TRBV7-2	TRBD2	16	NA	TRBJ2-2	CASSLRLAGATGELFF	TGTGCCAGCAGCTTGCGACTAGCGGGGGCCACCGGGGAGCTGTTTTTT
TRBV9	NA	15	NA	TRBJ2-5	CASSVGHRGSETQYF	TGTGCCAGCAGCGTAGGACACCGGGGGTCAGAGACCCAGTACTTC
TRBV6-1	NA	14	NA	TRBJ1-2	CASSEALRNYGYTF	TGTGCCAGCAGTGAAGCACTCAGGAATTATGGCTACACCTTC
TRBV25-1	NA	16	NA	TRBJ1-6	CASSDPHRLGNSPLHF	TGTGCCAGCAGTGACCCCCACAGGTTGGGGAATTCACCCCTCCACTTT
TRBV5-1	NA	16	NA	TRBJ1-1	CASSSDSHHLNTEAFF	TGCGCCAGCAGCTCGGACAGTCACCACCTGAACACTGAAGCTTTCTTT
TRBV27	NA	14	NA	TRBJ1-2	CASSLTSGVGGYTF	TGTGCCAGCAGTTTAACCTCGGGGGTCGGCGGCTACACCTTC
TRBV7-6	TRBD1	18	NA	TRBJ1-1	CASSLKGTSSRGRAEAFF	TGTGCCAGCAGCTTAAAAGGGACTAGTTCCAGGGGGAGAGCTGAAGCTTTCTTT
TRBV28	NA	14	NA	TRBJ2-7	CASSLPESIYEQYF	TGTGCCAGCAGTTTACCCGAGTCAATCTACGAGCAGTACTTC
TRBV5-1	NA	16	NA	TRBJ1-2	CASSLEAAQANYGYTF	TGCGCCAGCAGCTTGGAGGCGGCCCAAGCTAACTATGGCTACACCTTC
TRBV7-3	TRBD2	16	NA	TRBJ2-1	CASRDRTSGGHNEQFF	TGTGCCAGCAGAGACAGGACTAGCGGGGGGCACAATGAGCAGTTCTTC
TRBV28	TRBD1	14	NA	TRBJ1-2	CASSQGGLNYGYTF	TGTGCCAGCAGCCAGGGGGGCCTTAACTATGGCTACACCTTC
TRBV7-8	NA	13	NA	TRBJ2-4	CASSLKVAGTQYF	TGTGCCAGCAGCTTAAAAGTCGCCGGGACTCAGTACTTC
TRBV11-2	NA	14	NA	TRBJ2-3	CASSSPRLRNTQYF	TGTGCCAGCAGCTCCCCGCGACTGAGAAATACGCAGTATTTT
TRBV20-1	NA	12	NA	TRBJ2-1	CSASLGSDEQFF	TGCAGTGCTAGTCTAGGGTCCGATGAGCAGTTCTTC
TRBV6-5	NA	13	NA	TRBJ1-1	CATTYDRDTEAFF	TGTGCCACCACCTATGACAGAGACACTGAAGCTTTCTTT
TRBV30	NA	14	few	TRBJ1-1	CAWSPNLRATEAFF	TGTGCCTGGAGTCCGAACCTCCGGGCGACTGAAGCTTTCTTT
TRBV30	NA	16	NA	TRBJ2-7	CAWSVPPTAFEKEQYF	TGTGCCTGGAGTGTGCCGCCGACAGCCTTCGAGAAAGAGCAGTACTTC
TRBV7-9	NA	15	NA	TRBJ1-2	CASSSQEPDTNGYTF	TGTGCCAGCAGCTCGCAGGAACCGGACACGAATGGCTACACCTTC
TRBV9	NA	17	few	TRBJ1-3	CASSVLDAGVVGNTIYF	TGTGCCAGCAGCGTGCTAGACGCGGGGGTGGTGGGAAACACCATATATTTT
TRBV30	TRBD1	16	NA	TRBJ1-1	CAWSADRTGGITEAFF	TGTGCCTGGAGTGCTGACCGGACAGGGGGGATCACTGAAGCTTTCTTT
TRBV27	NA	14	NA	TRBJ1-2	CASSRRGGNYGYTF	TGTGCCAGCAGTCGTCGAGGTGGGAACTATGGCTACACCTTC
TRBV30	NA	16	NA	TRBJ2-6	CASNGARGFGANVLTF	TGTGCCTCAAATGGGGCTAGGGGGTTTGGGGCCAACGTCCTGACTTTC
TRBV10-3	TRBD1	15	few	TRBJ2-7	CAISESLTGADEQYF	TGTGCCATCAGTGAGTCGTTGACAGGGGCAGACGAGCAGTACTTC
TRBV9	NA	14	NA	TRBJ2-2	CASSVVRNTGELFF	TGTGCCAGCAGCGTAGTTCGGAACACCGGGGAGCTGTTTTTT
TRBV2	TRBD1	11	NA	TRBJ2-5	CASGTEETQYF	TGTGCCAGCGGGACAGAAGAGACCCAGTACTTC
TRBV6-5	NA	13	NA	TRBJ1-1	CATEGRTGTEAFF	TGTGCCACCGAGGGGCGTACTGGAACTGAAGCTTTCTTT
TRBV10-2	TRBD1	16	NA	TRBJ2-2	CASSEWGQGYTGELFF	TGCGCCAGCAGTGAGTGGGGACAGGGGTACACCGGGGAGCTGTTTTTT
TRBV3-1/TRBV3-2	TRBD2	13	once	TRBJ2-1	CASSRASGNEQFF	TGTGCCAGCAGCCGGGCTAGCGGGAATGAGCAGTTCTTC
TRBV5-4	TRBD2	17	NA	TRBJ2-3	CASSLRVIAGGGDTQYF	TGTGCCAGCAGCTTGAGGGTCATAGCGGGGGGCGGGGATACGCAGTATTTT
TRBV4-3	TRBD1	15	once	TRBJ2-7	CASSQSSDRVSEQYF	TGCGCCAGCAGCCAATCTTCGGACAGGGTCAGCGAGCAGTACTTC
TRBV4-1	TRBD1	18	NA	TRBJ2-2	CASSQDANTDRGAGELFF	TGCGCCAGCAGCCAAGATGCGAATACGGACAGGGGGGCCGGGGAGCTGTTTTTT
TRBV28	NA	15	once	TRBJ1-1	CASSSPTEGNTEAFF	TGTGCCAGCAGTTCCCCGACAGAGGGGAACACTGAAGCTTTCTTT
TRBV4-1	NA	15	NA	TRBJ1-4	CASSQDSGTNEKLFF	TGCGCCAGCAGCCAAGATTCCGGCACTAATGAAAAACTGTTTTTT
TRBV5-4	NA	15	NA	TRBJ1-2	CASSLGFRVDSGYTF	TGTGCCAGCAGCTTGGGGTTCAGGGTTGATAGTGGCTACACCTTC
TRBV6-5	TRBD1	14	once	TRBJ1-2	CASTREGQGAGYTF	TGTGCCAGCACCCGAGAGGGACAGGGGGCTGGCTACACCTTC
TRBV5-1	NA	14	NA	TRBJ2-7	CASSQPDGAYEQYF	TGCGCCAGCAGCCAGCCGGACGGTGCCTACGAGCAGTACTTC
TRBV29-1	TRBD1	16	NA	TRBJ1-3	CSVAGTADTSGNTIYF	TGCAGCGTTGCCGGGACAGCTGATACCTCTGGAAACACCATATATTTT
TRBV3-1/TRBV3-2	NA	17	NA	TRBJ1-6	CASSSGGRSSYNSPLHF	TGTGCCAGCAGCTCCGGGGGGAGGAGCTCCTATAATTCACCCCTCCACTTT
TRBV4-1	NA	15	NA	TRBJ1-6	CASSHPSEINSPLHF	TGCGCCAGCAGCCATCCCAGCGAAATCAATTCACCCCTCCACTTT
TRBV2	NA	13	NA	TRBJ2-5	CASSDPQGETQYF	TGTGCCAGCAGTGACCCCCAGGGGGAGACCCAGTACTTC
TRBV30	TRBD1	15	NA	TRBJ2-2	CAWSAPGGIGGELFF	TGTGCCTGGAGTGCCCCAGGGGGCATCGGCGGGGAGCTGTTTTTT
TRBV7-9	NA	16	NA	TRBJ1-1	CASSLGGVRGNTEAFF	TGTGCCAGCAGCTTAGGGGGCGTCAGGGGGAACACTGAAGCTTTCTTT
TRBV20-1	TRBD1	15	NA	TRBJ1-5	CSASGGTGAGQPQHF	TGCAGTGCTAGTGGTGGGACAGGGGCAGGACAGCCCCAGCATTTT